A single sample gave rise to the 15 T cell receptor beta chains below, sequenced in a study of cytomegalovirus exposure and HLA in healthy donors. PCR used 60 Vbeta primers and 13 Jbeta primers. The method was immunoSEQ multiplex PCR; TCRdb's version includes in-frame clones alone and lacks a portion of them. The table for this sample gives fewer than 85,000 clones. Specimen: PBMCs. All receptors come from a man between 50 and 59 years old in good health and CMV-seropositive.

The genes are TRBV19 and TRBJ1-1, with 7 nucleotides matching TRBD1. Germline CDR1 LNHDA, CDR2 SQIVND (reference sequence). The CDR3 sequence is 14 residues long. Germline trimming cut 5 bases from V and 5 bases from J; bases unmatched to any gene: 8. The CDR3 nucleotides read TGTGCCAGTAGTCATGACAGGGTGGGGACTGAAGCTTTCTTT. The encoded protein is CASSHDRVGTEAFF.

The chain recombines TRBV18 with TRBJ1-1; D perhaps matches TRBD1 (6 bases). V was cut by 4 bases and J by 5 bases, with 14 bases left in between. This CDR3 has 14 residues. The germline V gene has CDR1 KGHSH and CDR2 LQKENI. In nucleotides, the CDR3 is TGTGCCAGCTCACTACAGGGAAAAGGAACTGAAGCTTTCTTT. Its protein is CASSLQGKGTEAFF.

J is TRBJ2-2 and V is TRBV27; no clear D gene. The CDR3 has 15 residues. Germline values: CDR1 MNHEY, CDR2 SMNVEV (reference sequence). Trimming took 3 bases from V and 3 from J, leaving 11 bases between them. CDR3 DNA: TGTGCCAGCAGTTTTACTACACCTTACACCGGGGAGCTGTTTTTT. The encoded protein is CASSFTTPYTGELFF.

This chain uses TRBV5-1 with TRBJ1-1; 8 bases are shared with TRBD1. The V and J ends lost 0 bases and 0 bases, in that order; junction bases with no gene match: 7. The CDR3 has 17 residues. Germline values: CDR1 SGHRS, CDR2 YFSETQ. CDR3 amino acids: CASSLELTGVMNTEAFF. In DNA form, the CDR3 reads TGCGCCAGCAGCTTGGAATTGACAGGGGTGATGAACACTGAAGCTTTCTTT.

The rearrangement links TRBV15 to TRBJ2-5; 7 bases fit TRBD1. The DNA matches TRBJ2-7 better at its end, which makes the J call doubtful. The CDR3 extends over 17 amino acids. The germline gives CDR1 LNHNV, CDR2 YYDKDF (reference sequence). This CDR3 is CATSSTPRGQGSYEQYF. Here the CDR3 DNA reads TGTGCCACCAGCTCCACTCCAAGGGGGCAAGGCTCCTACGAGCAGTACTTC.

V usage is TRBV6-1 and J usage is TRBJ2-7; maybe TRBD1 (6 bases). The CDR3 extends over 15 amino acids. Per germline, CDR1 MNHNS and CDR2 SASEGT. The V end was cut by 2 bases, the J end by 9 bases, with 20 bases between. The CDR3 nucleotides read TGTGCCAGCAGTGAAAATGGGGGCCCGAGTTTAGGGCAGTACTTC. This codes for CASSENGGPSLGQYF.

The V gene is TRBV30, the J gene TRBJ2-7, with 9 bases lining up with TRBD2. Germline V gives CDR1 GTSNPN, CDR2 SVGIG (reference sequence). J gave up 10 bases and V 0 bases, and 7 bases lay outside the gene matches. The CDR3 loop spans 13 amino acids. For the CDR3, the DNA is TGTGCCTGGAGTGTAGCGGGAGGAACGGATCAGTACGTC. This codes for CAWSVAGGTDQYV.

V gene TRBV30 combines with J gene TRBJ1-1, with D possibly TRBD1 on 5 matching bases. The CDR3 runs 11 residues. Germline V gives CDR1 GTSNPN, CDR2 SVGIG (reference sequence). V was pared by 2 bases and J by 8 bases, with 9 bases between. CDR3 in amino acids: CAWSSGFEAFF. The CDR3 DNA sequence: TGTGCCTGGAGTTCAGGGTTCGAAGCTTTCTTT.

V and J are TRBV19 and TRBJ2-2, with TRBD1 matching 8 bases. The trim removed 6 bases at V and 1 base at J, leaving 4 bases unmatched. The CDR3 extends over 15 amino acids. Germline lookup yields CDR1 LNHDA and CDR2 SQIVND (reference sequence). CDR3 region: CASRETGVNTGELFF. CDR3 nucleotide sequence: TGTGCCAGTAGGGAGACAGGGGTGAACACCGGGGAGCTGTTTTTT.

V and J are TRBV27 and TRBJ2-1; D might be TRBD1 (5 bases). The CDR3 is 15 residues long. V was clipped by 4 bases and J by 2 bases, with 12 bases between them. Per germline, CDR1 MNHEY and CDR2 SMNVEV (reference sequence). CDR3 residues: CASSSQGEAYNEQFF. DNA of the CDR3: TGTGCCAGCAGTTCTCAGGGCGAAGCCTACAATGAGCAGTTCTTC.

This chain uses TRBV4-1 with TRBJ1-2; unclear D gene. V dropped 1 base and J dropped 7 bases, with 16 bases sitting between them. Germline values: CDR1 MGHRA, CDR2 YSYEKL. The CDR3 runs to 15 residues. CDR3 loop: CASSQAQQGAPGYTF. DNA for the CDR3: TGCGCCAGCAGCCAAGCCCAACAAGGAGCACCTGGCTACACCTTC.

V gene TRBV11-2 combines with J gene TRBJ1-3; D call uncertain. V was trimmed by 0 bases and J by 0 bases, leaving 9 bases between them. Germline lookup yields CDR1 SGHAT and CDR2 FQNNGV. The CDR3 spans 16 residues. CDR3 in amino acids: CASSLDRGSSGNTIYF. The CDR3 bases are TGTGCCAGCAGCTTAGATCGTGGCAGCTCTGGAAACACCATATATTTT.

The chain has TRBV19 and TRBJ2-7; 7 nucleotides align to TRBD2. The CDR3 extends over 14 amino acids. V shed 0 bases, J shed 6 bases, and the junction held 5 bases outside the gene matches. CDR1 is LNHDA and CDR2 is SQIVND in the germline V gene (reference sequence). The CDR3 nucleotides read TGTGCCAGTAGTATAGATCGCAGGGAGGGCGAGCAGTACTTC. Protein: CASSIDRREGEQYF.

The V gene is TRBV7-9, the J gene TRBJ2-5; D ambiguous. The end of the DNA aligns better with TRBJ2-7, so the J call may be wrong. The CDR3 length is 14 residues. The germline V gene has CDR1 SEHNR and CDR2 FQNEAQ (reference sequence). Here the CDR3 reads CASSLGSLTYEQYF. CDR3 bases: TGTGCCAGCAGCTTAGGGAGTCTCACCTACGAGCAGTACTTC.

V and J are TRBV7-9 and TRBJ1-4; D remains unclear. This CDR3 spans 13 amino acids. Germline V CDR1 and CDR2: SEHNR, FQNEAQ (reference sequence). V lost 5 bases and J lost 6, with 10 bases in between. CDR3: CASSAAADEKLFF. The CDR3 DNA is TGTGCCAGCAGCGCGGCGGCCGATGAAAAACTGTTTTTT.